A single T cell receptor beta chain is shown here with its context. This entry belongs to a study of T cells in Graves' hyperthyroidism and ophthalmopathy. Template material for amplifying TCR beta CDR3 regions consisted of RNA transcripts. Primed by the HTBI set, a first-round RT-PCR was run on the TCR CDR3. From the multiplex PCR reads, TCRdb called clonotypes with MiXCR, one entry per CDR3 protein. This sample carries about 620,000 distinct CDR3 sequences, roughly 16% of them seen once, and the ten largest clones take around 4%. Between the trimmed V and J ends, which lost 3 bases and 5 bases, there was a span of 25 bases. Germline assignment: CDR1 SGDLS and CDR2 YYNGEE. The CDR3 is 18 residues long. Patients aged 18 to 65 had newly diagnosed hyperthyroidism that had lasted under 2 months. About 10 ml fresh peripheral blood yielded the PBMCs.

Sequenced sample: blood. The TCR originated in a woman aged 30 to 39 with Graves' hyperthyroidism. The gene calls are TRBV9 and TRBJ2-3; tentative D call: TRBD1 (7 bases). CDR3 sequence: CASSDTILMAGGIDTQYF. The CDR3 DNA sequence: TGTGCCAGCAGCGACACGATCCTTATGGCAGGGGGGATAGATACGCAGTATTTT.